The 2 T cell receptor beta chains reported below all come from one sample, sequenced in a study of T-cell memory formation after mild COVID-19. TCRdb analysed the 5' RACE reads with MiXCR anew, one entry per CDR3 protein. The table records approximately 340,000 distinct CDR3 sequences, around 15% of them present only once. Specimen: PBMCs or a T cell subset sorted from them (not recorded which). Source of these receptors: a man younger than 35 who had mild COVID-19 (a few samples of this study predate the infection). Cell type and time point are not known.

The chain has TRBV5-1 and TRBJ1-6, with 8 nucleotides matching TRBD1. The CDR3 is 15 residues long. V dropped 4 bases and J dropped 9; count of bases not matched to a gene: 9. Germline assignment: CDR1 SGHRS and CDR2 YFSETQ. The CDR3 is CASSTTTGVLSPLHF. The CDR3 DNA reads TGCGCCAGCAGCACAACGACAGGGGTTCTTTCACCCCTCCACTTT.

The chain recombines TRBV5-6 with TRBJ1-5, with TRBD1 matching 8 bases. Per germline, CDR1 SGHDT and CDR2 YYEEEE. V trimming: 4 bases; J trimming: 6 bases; junction bases outside the gene matches: 12. This CDR3 contains 16 residues. CDR3 DNA sequence: TGTGCCAGCAGCCAAAGGGACAGGATTTTAAGTCAGCCCCAGCATTTT. Protein product: CASSQRDRILSQPQHF.